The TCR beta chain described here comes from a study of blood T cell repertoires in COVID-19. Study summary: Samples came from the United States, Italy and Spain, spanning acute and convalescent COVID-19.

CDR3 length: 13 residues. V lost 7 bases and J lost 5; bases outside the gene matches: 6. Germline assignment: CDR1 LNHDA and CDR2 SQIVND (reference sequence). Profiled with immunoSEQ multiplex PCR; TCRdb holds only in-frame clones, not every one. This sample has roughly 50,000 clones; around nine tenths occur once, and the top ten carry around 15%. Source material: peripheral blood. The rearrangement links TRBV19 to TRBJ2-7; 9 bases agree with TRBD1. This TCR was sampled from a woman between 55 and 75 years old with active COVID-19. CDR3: CASKTQGANEQYF. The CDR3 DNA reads TGTGCCAGTAAAACACAGGGGGCAAACGAGCAGTACTTC.